This TCR beta chain was sequenced during a study of blood T cell repertoires in COVID-19. Across the study: Italy, Spain and the United States were the sources of the convalescent and acute COVID-19 samples. The cDNA or gDNA used as material had been derived from T cells, B-cell-depleted T cells, or PBMCs.

Germline V gene lookup returns CDR1 LNHDA and CDR2 SQIVND (reference sequence). V gave up 7 bases and J gave up 0 bases, with 16 bases separating them. The CDR3 contains 15 residues. In the authors' methods: The assay estimated nucleated cells by amplifying reference gene primers. Assay used: immunoSEQ multiplex PCR; TCRdb lists only in-frame clones, some missing. Clone size and V and J calls were adopted from that table, with D and trimming inferred from the DNA. The top ten hold nearly 2.5% of the sample, which has around 180,000 clones, about 90% seen once. The clonotype comes from a middle-aged man with active or convalescent COVID-19. Sequenced material: peripheral blood. V usage is TRBV19 and J usage is TRBJ2-7; possibly TRBD1 for D (6 bases). CDR3 in amino acids: CASNDRGRGSYEQYF. The CDR3 DNA is TGTGCCAGTAATGATCGAGGCAGGGGCTCCTACGAGCAGTACTTC.